These 11 T cell receptor beta chains were sequenced from one sample in a study of human T cells and chemical hapten exposure. MiXCR, applied by TCRdb to the RACE reads, yields one record per CDR3 protein. The sample includes fewer than 200,000 distinct CDR3 sequences, about a quarter of them seen just once. The time point here: patch test 3, about 24 weeks after DPC sensitization. The treatment denotes: therapeutic diphenylcyclopropenone sensitization with weekly scalp DPC. The material sequenced was whole blood, taken in connection with sensitization to the hapten diphenylcyclopropenone (DPC). The receptors shown here come from a woman between 18 and 30 years old with alopecia areata. Some clones in this sample may be carry-over from other donors' samples.

The chain uses TRBV29-1 and TRBJ1-5; D gene ambiguous. This CDR3 is 13 amino acids long. Trimming took off 4 bases at V and 3 bases at J, with 10 bases between the two ends. Germline V gene lookup returns CDR1 SQVTM and CDR2 ANQGSEA. CDR3 coding DNA: TGCAGCGTTGGAAGTCAGATCAATCAGCCCCAGCATTTT. Residues: CSVGSQINQPQHF.

This chain connects TRBV12-3 or TRBV12-4 to TRBJ2-7, with 11 bases fitting TRBD2. The CDR3 is 16 residues long. The J segment lost 3 bases and the V segment lost 4 bases, leaving 8 bases of the junction unmatched. The CDR3 region has the DNA TGTGCCAGCAGTTACCTAGCGGGAGGTAGACTCTACGAGCAGTACTTC. This codes for CASSYLAGGRLYEQYF.

The sample holds a few counts of this clonotype. The gene calls are TRBV7-8 and TRBJ1-5; D remains unclear. This CDR3 comprises 17 residues. Germline V gives CDR1 SGHVS, CDR2 FQNEAQ. V was pared by 0 bases and J by 2 bases, with 14 bases between. The CDR3 sequence is CASSLAWRSAGNQPQHF. CDR3 in DNA: TGTGCCAGCAGCTTAGCGTGGAGGTCCGCCGGCAATCAGCCCCAGCATTTT.

The rearrangement uses TRBV7-2 and TRBJ2-5; D remains unclear. The CDR3 is 14 amino acids. The germline V and J ends were trimmed by 0 bases and 4 bases, with 9 bases remaining between them. CDR1 and CDR2 from the germline V gene are SGHTA and FQGNSA. The CDR3 DNA is TGTGCCAGCAGCTTAGCGGAAGGGCTAGAGACCCAGTACTTC. The encoded protein is CASSLAEGLETQYF. Based on the CDR3 plus reference TRBV7-2 and TRBJ2-5, the full variable domain is GAGVSQSPSNKVTEKGKDVELRCDPISGHTALYWYRQSLGQGLEFLIYFQGNSAPDKSGLPSDRFSAERTGGSVSTLTIQRTQQEDSAVYLCASSLAEGLETQYFGPGTRLLVL.

The gene calls are TRBV6-2 or TRBV6-3 and TRBJ2-7, with 13 bases matching TRBD2. The V gene end was trimmed by 6 bases and the J gene end by 5 bases; junction bases not matched to a gene: 7. CDR3 size: 15 residues. CDR1 is MNHEY, CDR2 SVGEGT, per germline. The CDR3 nucleotides read TGTGCCAGCAGGGCCGGGACTAGCGGGAACAACGAGCAGTACTTC. Amino acids: CASRAGTSGNNEQYF.

In this sample, this clonotype turned up a few times. J is TRBJ2-1 and V is TRBV20-1, with no clear D. Between the trimmed V and J ends, which lost 4 bases and 7 bases, there was a span of 8 bases. The CDR3 consists of 11 residues. The germline gives CDR1 DFQATT, CDR2 SNEGSKA (reference sequence). CDR3 protein: CSATTSNEQFF. DNA for the CDR3: TGCAGTGCTACGACTTCTAATGAGCAGTTCTTC.

In this sample, this clonotype turned up a few times. The rearrangement links TRBV5-6 to TRBJ1-3, with D unresolved. Trimming shortened V by 1 base and J by 0 bases, and 23 bases separated the two germline ends. The germline gives CDR1 SGHDT, CDR2 YYEEEE. The CDR3 is made up of 20 amino acids. The CDR3 is CASSLRYSVSKVISGNTIYF. Written as DNA, the CDR3 is TGTGCCAGCAGCTTGCGTTACTCAGTTAGTAAGGTGATCTCTGGAAACACCATATATTTT.

This clonotype was observed a handful of times. Here the CDR3 DNA reads TGCAGCGTCGTTGACAGGAATAGCGCCGGGGAGCTGTTTTTT. Encoded protein: CSVVDRNSAGELFF. This chain connects TRBV29-1 to TRBJ2-2; D might be TRBD1 (6 bases). V gave up 6 bases and J gave up 6 bases, with 17 bases separating them. This CDR3 comprises 14 residues. Per the germline V gene, CDR1 is SQVTM and CDR2 is ANQGSEA.

The rearrangement links TRBV29-1 to TRBJ2-1; 11 bases are a match to TRBD2. The V segment lost 4 bases and the J segment 1 base; nucleotides outside the gene matches: 3. The CDR3 spans 15 residues. Germline V gene data show CDR1 as SQVTM and CDR2 as ANQGSEA. The CDR3 spells CSVGLAGLSYNEQFF. The CDR3 coding sequence is TGCAGCGTTGGACTAGCGGGATTATCCTACAATGAGCAGTTCTTC.

This clonotype was seen many times. CDR3 loop: CLHGERKRYTDTQYF. The CDR3 bases are TGCCTCCATGGGGAGCGCAAGCGGTACACAGATACGCAGTATTTT. This chain connects TRBV29-1 to TRBJ2-3; possibly TRBD2 for D (5 bases). Per the germline V gene, CDR1 is SQVTM and CDR2 is ANQGSEA. CDR3 size: 15 residues.

This clonotype was seen at least ten times. The CDR3 is CASSPPGYEQYF. The CDR3, as DNA: TGTGCCAGCAGTCCCCCGGGCTACGAGCAGTACTTC. This chain uses TRBV27 with TRBJ2-7; D gene uncertain. Germline CDR1 reads MNHEY; CDR2 reads SMNVEV (reference sequence). This CDR3 contains 12 residues. V lost 5 bases and J lost 3, with 8 bases in between.